Shown below are 26 T cell receptor beta chains from a single sample sequenced in a study of blood T cell repertoires in COVID-19. The method was immunoSEQ multiplex PCR; TCRdb's version includes in-frame clones alone and lacks a portion of them. The table lists around 260,000 clones, 91% of them singletons, with approximately 2.6% in the top ten. The sequenced sample was peripheral blood. These receptors were taken from a person under 35 with COVID-19, enrolled during active disease.

J is TRBJ2-1 and V is TRBV28; 8 bases line up with TRBD1. CDR3 length equals 16 residues. CDR1 is MDHEN, CDR2 SYDVKM, per germline. V shed 3 bases and J 4 bases; nucleotides not matched to a gene: 8. The CDR3 nucleotides read TGTGCCAGCAGTTTCCGCCGACAGGGGACATACAATGAGCAGTTCTTC. Translated, it gives CASSFRRQGTYNEQFF.

The chain combines TRBV6-1 with TRBJ1-4; possible D gene TRBD1, 5 bases. CDR3 length: 17 amino acids. Germline CDR1 and CDR2: MNHNS and SASEGT. The V end lost 1 base, the J end lost 0 bases, and 12 bases lay between the germline ends. In DNA, the CDR3 is TGTGCCAGCAGTGAAGGGGCAGGGTTGGCAACTAATGAAAAACTGTTTTTT. Its protein is CASSEGAGLATNEKLFF.

V gene TRBV2 combines with J gene TRBJ1-5; 9 bases map to TRBD1. The germline V gene encodes CDR1 SNHLY and CDR2 FYNNEI. Losses at the gene ends were 3 bases for V and 2 bases for J; bases not matched to a gene: 2. The CDR3 covers 15 residues. DNA for the CDR3: TGTGCCAGCAGTGACCGGACAGGGGGCAATCAGCCCCAGCATTTT. Residues: CASSDRTGGNQPQHF.

This chain uses TRBV7-2 with TRBJ2-5; TRBD1 is a possible D gene (6 bases). The length of the CDR3 is 15 residues. The germline V gene has CDR1 SGHTA and CDR2 FQGNSA. Trimming shortened V by 5 bases and J by 4 bases, and 17 bases separated the two germline ends. CDR3 protein: CASSLGFRGGETQYF. CDR3 in DNA: TGTGCCAGCAGCCTAGGATTCAGGGGCGGAGAGACCCAGTACTTC. The entire variable domain, with the rest obtained from reference TRBV7-2 and TRBJ2-5, is as follows: GAGVSQSPSNKVTEKGKDVELRCDPISGHTALYWYRQSLGQGLEFLIYFQGNSAPDKSGLPSDRFSAERTGGSVSTLTIQRTQQEDSAVYLCASSLGFRGGETQYFGPGTRLLVL.

This clone showed up just once. The genes are TRBV7-3 and TRBJ2-5, with D maybe TRBD2 (5 bases). CDR1 SGHTA and CDR2 FQGTGA come from the germline V gene. CDR3 length: 15 amino acids. Trimming cost V 4 bases and J 2 bases, with 14 bases left between them. The CDR3 nucleotides read TGTGCCAGCAGCTCGGGGAGATCCCCACAAGAGACCCAGTACTTC. Residues: CASSSGRSPQETQYF.

This clone was detected once. The gene calls are TRBV28 and TRBJ2-1; no firm D call. V was pared by 5 bases and J by 5 bases, with 10 bases between. Germline V gives CDR1 MDHEN, CDR2 SYDVKM. The CDR3 covers 13 residues. CDR3 sequence: CASSTVADNEQFF. CDR3 in DNA: TGTGCCAGCAGTACCGTTGCGGACAATGAGCAGTTCTTC.

The chain recombines TRBV27 with TRBJ2-7; D possibly corresponds to TRBD2 (6 bases). This CDR3 comprises 14 residues. V gave up 2 bases and J gave up 2 bases, with 10 bases separating them. The V gene's germline CDR1 is MNHEY and CDR2 SMNVEV (reference sequence). CDR3 DNA sequence: TGTGCCAGCAGTTTAGGGACTGGGCCCTACGAGCAGTACTTC. It codes for CASSLGTGPYEQYF.

CDR3 protein: CASSRYGQDTEAFF. CDR3 nucleotide sequence: TGTGCCAGCAGTCGCTACGGACAGGACACTGAAGCTTTCTTT. The rearrangement uses TRBV2 and TRBJ1-1, with 7 bases identical to TRBD1. V shed 5 bases, J shed 3 bases, and the junction held 6 bases outside the gene matches. The CDR3 is 14 residues long. CDR1 is SNHLY, CDR2 FYNNEI, per germline.

The CDR3 DNA reads TGTGCCAGCAGCCAGCGGGGGCGGGAAAGATACGTAGATGAGCAGTTCTTC. This translates into CASSQRGRERYVDEQFF. V is TRBV14 and J is TRBJ2-1; maybe TRBD2 (7 bases). This CDR3 region has 17 residues. Trimming shortened V by 3 bases and J by 8 bases, and 23 bases separated the two germline ends. Germline V CDR1 and CDR2: SGHDN, FVKESK.

The sample holds one count of this clone. The chain combines TRBV29-1 with TRBJ2-7, with TRBD2 identical over 7 bases. From germline, CDR1 is SQVTM and CDR2 ANQGSEA. J was trimmed by 2 bases and V by 4 bases; bases with no gene match: 5. CDR3 size: 13 residues. DNA for the CDR3: TGCAGCGTTGGTAGCGGGCGAACCTACGAGCAGTACTTC. It yields the protein CSVGSGRTYEQYF.

Worth noting for this clone: The junction departs from germline at one end; a sequencing error may be responsible. The chain carries TRBV3-1 (or the pseudogene TRBV3-2) and TRBJ2-7; TRBD2 is a possible D gene (5 bases). CDR3 length: 12 residues. Germline V gives CDR1 LGHDT, CDR2 YNNKEL (reference sequence). CDR3 coding DNA: TGTGCCAGCAGCCAAGAGGCGGGCAAAAGGAACTTC. Protein: CASSQEAGKRNF.

V usage is TRBV18 and J usage is TRBJ2-7; maybe TRBD2 (5 bases). Trimming stripped 2 bases from V and 4 bases from J, with 9 bases between. Germline values: CDR1 KGHSH, CDR2 LQKENI. The CDR3 totals 13 residues. CDR3 nucleotides: TGTGCCAGCTCACCAGGGTCGGGGTACGAGCAGTACTTC. Its protein is CASSPGSGYEQYF.

V and J are TRBV24-1 and TRBJ1-1; 12 positions match TRBD1. Germline-derived CDR1 and CDR2 are KGHDR and SFDVKD. The CDR3 is 13 amino acids. V was clipped by 7 bases and J by 5 bases; unmatched bases: 1. The CDR3 bases are TGTGCCACCAGGGGACAGGGGGCTACTGAAGCTTTCTTT. Its protein is CATRGQGATEAFF.

This sequence joins TRBV5-5 and TRBJ1-2; TRBD1 agrees at 7 bases. The CDR3 has 14 amino acids. The germline V gene has CDR1 SGHKS and CDR2 YYEKEE (reference sequence). V dropped 6 bases and J dropped 2; count of bases not matched to a gene: 7. For the CDR3, the DNA is TGTGCCAGCAAAGAGCAGGGGGTCAACTATGGCTACACCTTC. Its protein product is CASKEQGVNYGYTF. The full variable domain, completed using reference TRBV5-5 and TRBJ1-2, is DAGVTQSPTHLIKTRGQQVTLRCSPISGHKSVSWYQQVLGQGPQFIFQYYEKEERGRGNFPDRFSARQFPNYSSELNVNALLLGDSALYLCASKEQGVNYGYTFGSGTRLTVV.

The rearrangement links TRBV19 to TRBJ2-7; D call uncertain. Germline-derived CDR1 and CDR2 are LNHDA and SQIVND (reference sequence). Trimming removed 4 bases from V and 0 bases from J, with 13 bases in between. The CDR3 extends over 15 amino acids. In nucleotides, the CDR3 is TGTGCCAGTAGTACTGCGCTAGACCTCTCCTACGAGCAGTACTTC. It specifies CASSTALDLSYEQYF.

The V call is TRBV4-1, the J call TRBJ2-1; 9 bases are shared with TRBD2. The CDR3 has 16 amino acids. Looked up from germline, CDR1 is MGHRA and CDR2 is YSYEKL. V lost 7 bases, J lost 8 bases, and 15 bases stayed unmatched. The CDR3 reads CASTASAGGDIDEQFF. The CDR3 coding sequence is TGCGCCAGCACCGCAAGCGCGGGAGGGGATATCGATGAGCAGTTCTTC.

V usage is TRBV27 and J usage is TRBJ1-5, with 8 bases matching TRBD1. Per germline, CDR1 MNHEY and CDR2 SMNVEV (reference sequence). The ends lost 5 bases at V and 5 bases at J; junction bases unmatched: 5. The CDR3 runs 14 residues. Here the CDR3 reads CASSLLTGDQPQHF. The CDR3 region has the DNA TGTGCCAGCAGTCTACTGACAGGGGATCAGCCCCAGCATTTT.

The chain carries TRBV11-2 and TRBJ2-5; TRBD2 might be the D (6 bases). From germline, CDR1 is SGHAT and CDR2 FQNNGV. CDR3 length: 16 residues. V was shortened by 5 bases and J by 0 bases, with 16 bases between the two germline ends. The CDR3 DNA follows: TGTGCCAGCAGCCTAGGATACCGCGGGGACCAAGAGACCCAGTACTTC. Translated: CASSLGYRGDQETQYF.

This sequence joins TRBV7-9 and TRBJ2-1; D is unresolved. V was cut by 6 bases and J by 8 bases, with 14 bases left in between. The CDR3 covers 13 residues. Germline CDR1 and CDR2: SEHNR and FQNEAQ (reference sequence). The CDR3 region has the DNA TGTGCCAGCAGGCCGTGGAGTTCGGATGAGCAGTTCTTC. Residues: CASRPWSSDEQFF. Combining the CDR3 with reference TRBV7-9 and TRBJ2-1 gives the whole variable domain DTGVSQNPRHKITKRGQNVTFRCDPISEHNRLYWYRQTLGQGPEFLTYFQNEAQLEKSRLLSDRFSAERPKGSFSTLEIQRTEQGDSAMYLCASRPWSSDEQFFGPGTRLTVL.

This chain links TRBV10-3 with TRBJ2-3, with 8 bases that match TRBD1. The germline CDR1 and CDR2 sequences are ENHRY and SYGVKD. Losses at the gene ends were 10 bases for V and 5 bases for J; bases not matched to a gene: 11. The CDR3 is made up of 14 amino acids. Here the CDR3 DNA reads TGTGCCACCTGGACAGGGTTGGCGGGAGATACGCAGTATTTT. It encodes CATWTGLAGDTQYF.

In this sample, this clone turned up once. This chain connects TRBV20-1 to TRBJ2-7; 8 positions match TRBD2. Losses at the gene ends were 3 bases for V and 4 bases for J; bases not matched to a gene: 11. The germline gives CDR1 DFQATT, CDR2 SNEGSKA (reference sequence). The CDR3 runs to 15 residues. The CDR3 DNA sequence: TGCAGTGCTAGTTCAAGGGGCGCGGGGGGATACGAGCAGTACTTC. Its protein is CSASSRGAGGYEQYF.

The V gene is TRBV5-1, the J gene TRBJ1-1; 7 bases are shared with TRBD1. V dropped 2 bases and J dropped 3; count of bases not matched to a gene: 7. Looked up from germline, CDR1 is SGHRS and CDR2 is YFSETQ. There are 15 residues in the CDR3. The CDR3 nucleotides are TGCGCCAGCAGCTTACAGGGGCCTCCGTACACTGAAGCTTTCTTT. Its protein product is CASSLQGPPYTEAFF.

The gene calls are TRBV5-6 and TRBJ1-5, with D possibly matching TRBD1 (5 bases). The CDR3 runs to 12 residues. Trimming cost V 4 bases and J 8 bases, with 10 bases left between them. Germline values: CDR1 SGHDT, CDR2 YYEEEE. In nucleotides, the CDR3 is TGTGCCAGCAGCGGCCTAGGGGAGCCCCAGCATTTT. It yields the protein CASSGLGEPQHF.

V and J are TRBV24-1 and TRBJ2-2; TRBD1 agrees at 8 bases. CDR3 size: 17 residues. The V gene's germline CDR1 is KGHDR and CDR2 SFDVKD. V lost 4 bases, J lost 2 bases, and 8 bases stayed unmatched. The CDR3: CATSELTGGLNTGELFF. CDR3 DNA: TGTGCCACCAGTGAGTTAACAGGGGGTCTAAACACCGGGGAGCTGTTTTTT.

The chain joins TRBV5-1 to TRBJ2-2; D is unresolved. The V gene lost 0 bases and the J gene lost 4 bases, with 13 bases spanning the gap. CDR3 size: 16 residues. Germline values: CDR1 SGHRS, CDR2 YFSETQ. The chain's CDR3 is CASSLASGPSTGELFF. The CDR3 region has the DNA TGCGCCAGCAGCTTGGCCTCGGGTCCGAGCACCGGGGAGCTGTTTTTT.

The rearrangement joins TRBV5-4 to TRBJ1-1; 8 nucleotides agree with TRBD1. Looked up from germline, CDR1 is SGHNT and CDR2 is YYREEE (reference sequence). The CDR3 is made up of 15 amino acids. Trimming at V came to 2 bases and at J to 1 base, leaving 4 bases not matched to a gene. DNA for the CDR3: TGTGCCAGCAGCTTCGGACAGGGACAGAACACTGAAGCTTTCTTT. Protein product: CASSFGQGQNTEAFF. Supplemented by reference TRBV5-4 and TRBJ1-1, the full variable domain reads ETGVTQSPTHLIKTRGQQVTLRCSSQSGHNTVSWYQQALGQGPQFIFQYYREEENGRGNFPPRFSGLQFPNYSSELNVNALELDDSALYLCASSFGQGQNTEAFFGQGTRLTVV.